The source of this T cell receptor (beta chain) is a study of cytomegalovirus exposure and HLA in healthy donors. Primers: 60 Vbeta forward and 13 Jbeta reverse. Here immunoSEQ multiplex PCR was the method, and the copy in TCRdb shows in-frame clones only, minus some. The sample carries some 130,000 clones, about 80% recorded once. CDR1 is MNHEY and CDR2 is SMNVEV in the germline V gene (reference sequence). The CDR3 is 17 amino acids. Trimming removed 2 bases from V and 2 bases from J; junction bases left unmatched: 10. Sequencing was performed on PBMCs. The receptor's source is a man younger than 35 in good health and CMV-seronegative. V and J are TRBV27 and TRBJ2-3, with 7 bases fitting TRBD2. CDR3 residues: CASSLQPSGPTTDTQYF. The DNA for the CDR3 is TGTGCCAGCAGTTTACAGCCTAGCGGTCCTACCACAGATACGCAGTATTTT.